This paragraph reports one TCR beta chain. Its target is unknown. The data originate from a study of cytomegalovirus exposure and HLA in healthy donors. General study findings and limits: TCR beta V- and J-gene trimming, according to a later analysis, was linked to a missense DCLRE1C variant.

Trimming shortened V by 0 bases and J by 2 bases, and 12 bases separated the two germline ends. Per germline, CDR1 SGDLS and CDR2 YYNGEE. CDR3 length: 16 amino acids. PCR involved 60 Vbeta and 13 Jbeta primers. Source study methods: Per a later analysis, the number of unique TCR beta chains was 75 million to 90 million, of which around 10 million were shared. This table comes from immunoSEQ multiplex PCR, and its TCRdb copy is limited to in-frame clones, with some not included. V, J and clone size were drawn from that table, and D and trimming were deduced from the DNA. The profile shows 190,000 or so clones, less than 85% of them singletons.

The rearrangement links TRBV9 to TRBJ1-3; D perhaps matches TRBD1 (6 bases). The sample was PBMCs. The receptor's source is a girl aged 10-17 years in good health and CMV-seropositive. The CDR3 DNA follows: TGTGCCAGCAGCGTAGACCCGGGACAAGCTGGAAACACCATATATTTT. It codes for CASSVDPGQAGNTIYF.